A single sample gave rise to the 24 T cell receptor beta chains below, sequenced in a study of T cell changes during pregnancy in multiple sclerosis. Measured with immunoSEQ multiplex PCR; TCRdb has only the in-frame clones, and not every one. The data show more than 55,000 clones, 94% seen once. The sequencing here drew on CD8+ T cells from peripheral blood mononuclear cells, taken after pregnancy. These receptors all come from a female donor with multiple sclerosis, enrolled in a pregnancy study.

This clone occurred once. This chain connects TRBV10-3 to TRBJ2-1, with TRBD2 matching 12 bases. The CDR3 has 19 amino acids. Germline values: CDR1 ENHRY, CDR2 SYGVKD. With 8 bases clipped from V and 0 bases from J, the junction kept 14 bases outside the gene matches. The CDR3 loop is CAISRGLAGGPSSYNEQFF. In DNA, the CDR3 is TGTGCCATCTCCCGAGGGCTAGCGGGAGGGCCTAGCTCCTACAATGAGCAGTTCTTC.

The V call is TRBV7-9, the J call TRBJ2-1, with TRBD2 identical over 16 bases. The CDR3 has 18 amino acids. Germline loops: CDR1 SEHNR, CDR2 FQNEAQ (reference sequence). V lost 4 bases to trimming and J lost 0 bases; unmatched junction nucleotides: 3. The CDR3 protein is CASSSGLAGGVSYNEQFF. CDR3 in DNA: TGTGCCAGCAGCTCGGGACTAGCGGGAGGGGTCTCCTACAATGAGCAGTTCTTC. Filled out from reference TRBV7-9 and TRBJ2-1, the complete variable domain reads DTGVSQNPRHKITKRGQNVTFRCDPISEHNRLYWYRQTLGQGPEFLTYFQNEAQLEKSRLLSDRFSAERPKGSFSTLEIQRTEQGDSAMYLCASSSGLAGGVSYNEQFFGPGTRLTVL.

The chain couples TRBV9 to TRBJ2-1, with 10 bases identical to TRBD2. CDR3 length: 14 amino acids. V shed 6 bases, J shed 6 bases, and the junction held 6 bases outside the gene matches. Germline V gene sequence: CDR1 SGDLS, CDR2 YYNGEE. CDR3 bases: TGTGCCAGCACCCCTAGCGGGAGCCCCAATGAGCAGTTCTTC. As protein: CASTPSGSPNEQFF.

In its sample, this clone was seen once. CDR3 sequence: CASSPPGTAKETQYF. In nucleotides, the CDR3 is TGCGCCAGCAGCCCGCCCGGGACAGCTAAAGAGACCCAGTACTTC. This chain joins TRBV5-1 and TRBJ2-5, with 7 bases identical to TRBD1. This CDR3 has 15 amino acids. V gave up 4 bases and J gave up 3 bases; unmatched junction bases: 9. Germline V lookup: CDR1 SGHRS, CDR2 YFSETQ.

CDR3 coding DNA: TGTGCCAGCAGGCCTCCGGACAGTAGCAATCAGCCCCAGCATTTT. Translation: CASRPPDSSNQPQHF. The chain has TRBV6-6 and TRBJ1-5, with D perhaps TRBD1 (6 bases). V dropped 6 bases and J dropped 0 bases, with 12 bases sitting between them. CDR3 length: 15 residues. Germline CDR1 reads MNHNY; CDR2 reads SVGAGI (reference sequence).

The chain links TRBV27 to TRBJ2-7; 9 nucleotides match TRBD2. The CDR3 is 15 residues long. V lost 3 bases and J lost 3; bases outside the gene matches: 6. Germline CDR1 reads MNHEY; CDR2 reads SMNVEV (reference sequence). CDR3 sequence reads: CASSFAAGGLYEQYF. DNA for the CDR3: TGTGCCAGCAGTTTCGCGGCGGGAGGGCTCTACGAGCAGTACTTC.

V usage is TRBV4-1 and J usage is TRBJ1-4; 11 bases match TRBD1. Trimming at V came to 0 bases and at J to 7 bases, leaving 4 bases not matched to a gene. This CDR3 region has 16 residues. Germline V gene sequence: CDR1 MGHRA, CDR2 YSYEKL. The CDR3 sequence is CASSQDLGTGGEKLFF. In nucleotides, the CDR3 is TGCGCCAGCAGCCAAGATCTCGGGACAGGGGGTGAAAAACTGTTTTTT.

The chain recombines TRBV2 with TRBJ2-3; 7 bases are a match to TRBD2. After removal of 7 bases from V and 4 bases from J, the junction contained 11 bases not matched to a gene. Germline V gene lookup returns CDR1 SNHLY and CDR2 FYNNEI. The CDR3 covers 15 residues. The CDR3 DNA is TGTGCCAGCATTCTTGGCGGGAGTCGCGCAGATACGCAGTATTTT. It specifies CASILGGSRADTQYF.

V usage is TRBV7-2 and J usage is TRBJ2-5, with 8 bases aligning to TRBD2. The CDR3 totals 15 residues. Looked up from germline, CDR1 is SGHTA and CDR2 is FQGNSA. V lost 0 bases and J lost 5; bases outside the gene matches: 5. The CDR3 DNA is TGTGCCAGCAGCTTAGCGGGTAGCGGGAAGGAGACCCAGTACTTC. This translates into CASSLAGSGKETQYF. The variable domain in full, completed from reference TRBV7-2 and TRBJ2-5, reads GAGVSQSPSNKVTEKGKDVELRCDPISGHTALYWYRQSLGQGLEFLIYFQGNSAPDKSGLPSDRFSAERTGGSVSTLTIQRTQQEDSAVYLCASSLAGSGKETQYFGPGTRLLVL.

The chain recombines TRBV10-1 with TRBJ2-3, with 8 bases aligning to TRBD1. CDR1 WNHNN and CDR2 SYGVQD come from the germline V gene (reference sequence). CDR3 length equals 13 residues. Trimming removed 6 bases from V and 4 bases from J; junction bases left unmatched: 3. The CDR3 loop is CASRDRAADTQYF. CDR3 nucleotides: TGCGCCAGCAGGGACAGGGCAGCAGATACGCAGTATTTT.

The chain joins TRBV11-2 to TRBJ2-3; tentative D call: TRBD2 (5 bases). This CDR3 spans 14 amino acids. Trimming pared 3 bases from V and 5 bases from J, leaving 12 bases between. Germline assignment: CDR1 SGHAT and CDR2 FQNNGV. This CDR3 is CASSFLPAGDTQYF. DNA of the CDR3: TGTGCCAGCAGCTTTCTCCCCGCGGGAGATACGCAGTATTTT.

The chain carries TRBV4-1 and TRBJ2-7; D is perhaps TRBD2 (6 bases). Germline V gene sequence: CDR1 MGHRA, CDR2 YSYEKL. V lost 3 bases to trimming and J lost 3 bases, with 9 bases between them. The CDR3 loop spans 13 amino acids. Here the CDR3 reads CASSQGLSYEQYF. Here the CDR3 DNA reads TGCGCCAGCAGCCAGGGACTGAGCTACGAGCAGTACTTC.

The V gene is TRBV19, the J gene TRBJ2-1; D possibly corresponds to TRBD2 (6 bases). V was pared by 5 bases and J by 15 bases, with 23 bases between. This CDR3 spans 14 amino acids. Germline assignment: CDR1 LNHDA and CDR2 SQIVND (reference sequence). CDR3 sequence: CASSASTGTSEGFF. DNA of the CDR3: TGTGCCAGTAGTGCATCGACCGGGACTTCCGAGGGGTTCTTC. Combining the CDR3 with reference TRBV19 and TRBJ2-1 gives the whole variable domain DGGITQSPKYLFRKEGQNVTLSCEQNLNHDAMYWYRQDPGQGLRLIYYSQIVNDFQKGDIAEGYSVSREKKESFPLTVTSAQKNPTAFYLCASSASTGTSEGFFGPGTRLTVL.

V is TRBV7-9 and J is TRBJ1-6, with unresolved D. Germline V lookup: CDR1 SEHNR, CDR2 FQNEAQ (reference sequence). V was shortened by 2 bases and J by 2 bases, with 13 bases between the two germline ends. CDR3 length equals 17 residues. CDR3 sequence: CASSLPGTETYNSPLHF. CDR3 bases: TGTGCCAGCAGCTTACCTGGAACAGAGACCTATAATTCACCCCTCCACTTT.

In regard to this clone: In the same sample, other DNA sequences code for this CDR3. J is TRBJ2-5 and V is TRBV13, with D unresolved. The germline gives CDR1 PRHDT, CDR2 FYEKMQ (reference sequence). The CDR3 covers 12 residues. Deletions cut 3 bases from V and 5 bases from J, with 7 bases between. CDR3 sequence: CASSLGRETQYF. Here the CDR3 DNA reads TGTGCCAGCAGCTTGGGCCGCGAGACCCAGTACTTC.

The DNA of the CDR3 is TGTGCCAGTGGGGCGGGAGAGACCTACGAGCAGTACTTC. It specifies CASGAGETYEQYF. The chain recombines TRBV19 with TRBJ2-7, with TRBD2 matching over 7 bases. CDR1 is LNHDA and CDR2 is SQIVND in the germline V gene (reference sequence). CDR3 length: 13 amino acids. The junction had 6 bases not matched to a gene; V was cut back by 8 bases and J by 2 bases.

J is TRBJ1-5 and V is TRBV30; TRBD1 matches at 8 bases. The CDR3 has 15 amino acids. V gave up 0 bases and J gave up 6 bases; unmatched junction bases: 7. Per the germline V gene, CDR1 is GTSNPN and CDR2 is SVGIG (reference sequence). This chain's CDR3 is CAWSVSDRGIQPQHF. CDR3 sequence (DNA): TGTGCCTGGAGTGTAAGTGACAGGGGAATTCAGCCCCAGCATTTT.

The rearrangement joins TRBV15 to TRBJ2-1; 10 positions agree with TRBD1. The CDR3 contains 15 residues. Trimming at V came to 4 bases and at J to 8 bases, leaving 8 bases not matched to a gene. From germline, CDR1 is LNHNV and CDR2 YYDKDF (reference sequence). The CDR3 region is CATSKGQGEGDEQFF. CDR3 bases: TGTGCCACCAGCAAAGGACAGGGGGAAGGCGATGAGCAGTTCTTC.

V usage is TRBV25-1 and J usage is TRBJ2-2; D gene unclear. From germline, CDR1 is MGHDK and CDR2 SYGVNS. The germline V and J ends were trimmed by 4 bases and 3 bases, with 3 bases remaining between them. The CDR3 contains 12 residues. The CDR3 DNA sequence: TGTGCCAGCAGTGCCTACACCGGGGAGCTGTTTTTT. It codes for CASSAYTGELFF.

The genes are TRBV2 and TRBJ2-7, with 9 bases matching TRBD2. Germline CDR1 and CDR2: SNHLY and FYNNEI. This CDR3 has 15 residues. J lost 0 bases, V lost 4 bases, and 4 bases had no gene match. This CDR3 is CASSVTSGYSYEQYF. CDR3 coding DNA: TGTGCCAGCAGTGTTACTAGCGGGTACTCCTACGAGCAGTACTTC.

This clone was recorded once. The chain employs TRBV27 and TRBJ2-1; 8 bases are shared with TRBD2. This CDR3 has 14 residues. The J segment lost 4 bases and the V segment lost 8 bases, leaving 7 bases of the junction unmatched. The germline V gene has CDR1 MNHEY and CDR2 SMNVEV (reference sequence). CDR3 in DNA: TGTGCCAGCCGCCGGGGGGGGTGGTACAATGAGCAGTTCTTC. Residues: CASRRGGWYNEQFF.

The V and J genes are TRBV2 and TRBJ1-3; 8 bases are a match to TRBD1. With V trimmed by 6 bases and J by 0 bases, 4 bases remained unmatched. The CDR3 spans 15 residues. Germline V gene sequence: CDR1 SNHLY, CDR2 FYNNEI. The CDR3 region has the DNA TGTGCCAGCAGCGCAGGGGGCAACTCTGGAAACACCATATATTTT. This codes for CASSAGGNSGNTIYF.

This clone has just one count. V usage is TRBV13 and J usage is TRBJ1-4; 8 bases match TRBD1. V lost 3 bases to trimming and J lost 1 base; unmatched junction nucleotides: 1. The CDR3 totals 15 residues. Germline-derived CDR1 and CDR2 are PRHDT and FYEKMQ (reference sequence). The CDR3 loop is CASSFTGGTNEKLFF. The CDR3 DNA is TGTGCCAGCAGCTTCACAGGGGGAACTAATGAAAAACTGTTTTTT.

The chain has TRBV29-1 and TRBJ1-2, with D perhaps TRBD1 (6 bases). The length of the CDR3 is 13 residues. Germline values: CDR1 SQVTM, CDR2 ANQGSEA. Trimming removed 4 bases at V and 6 bases at J, with 15 bases between. CDR3 residues: CSVVNQGMDGYTF. The CDR3 DNA reads TGCAGCGTTGTGAACCAGGGGATGGATGGCTACACCTTC.